This TCR beta chain was captured by sequencing in a study of cytomegalovirus exposure and HLA in healthy donors (dated by TCRdb to about 2017). With respect to the entire study: The 670 or so repertoires of the first cohort and the 120 validation repertoires were produced on the same platform, according to a later analysis. The study aimed to test whether signatures of past pathogen exposure could be identified by cataloging public T cell receptors. Besides the first cohort of approximately 670 subjects, a separate validation cohort made up of about 120 different subjects was used. To predict cytomegalovirus infection status, the study combined high-throughput TCR immunosequencing, statistical association of individual TCRs with disease status, and machine learning.

Details on this clone: The clone's antigen remains unknown. Base quality data are lacking; no much larger clone is found one base away.

The donors were included in the validation cohort of 120 subjects, a group kept apart from the approximately 650-subject first cohort. The library was generated by the immunoSEQ multiplex PCR assay. The source study handled its data this way. A statistical classification framework was developed to diagnose cytomegalovirus status using the catalog of TCR beta chain sequences. TCRdb took over this immuneACCESS table, retaining in-frame rearrangements with V and J assigned. Such tables are incomplete; in checked studies, under half of the missing clones stem from an unresolved V gene, and the remainder is unexplained. The V and J calls and clone size are taken from that table; D and trimming were inferred from the DNA. The sample data list around 140,000 clones, and about 94% of these were observed just once. Clones ranked in the top ten supply 1.8% of the sample. Germline trimming amounts to 0 bases on V and 7 bases on J, with 13 as the count of junction bases outside the gene matches. From the germline V gene, CDR1 is LGHNA and CDR2 is YNFKEQ. There are 19 amino acids in the CDR3, from cysteine to phenylalanine inclusive. The sequence is cut down to CDR3 DNA, 57 bases in frame from base 1.

Results the study describes overall, beyond this receptor: The classifier was reported to diagnose cytomegalovirus status with high specificity and sensitivity in both the original cohort and the validation cohort. A later analysis found that TCRs clustered in the first cohort also tended to co-occur in the 120 validation repertoires, with approximately 93% of cluster scores above 0. In the study, approximately 160 TCR beta chains were listed as associated with cytomegalovirus. All 110 or so repertoires were used to score co-occurrence in the validation cohort in a later analysis, because that analysis had no HLA typing for the cohort. Most TCR sequences were seen in very few donors, while some public TCRs were found in many individuals. The authors suggested that the approach could potentially be extended to other disease states and immunological phenotypes. A few of the identified cytomegalovirus-associated TCR beta chains were confirmed in vitro to be specific for cytomegalovirus antigens.

This TCR derives from a man aged 18 to 30 in good health and CMV-seropositive. Specimen: PBMCs. Recombination connected TRBV4-2 to TRBJ2-1; TRBD2 matches 12 bases in the middle. The DNA reads as follows: TGTGCCAGCAGCCAAGACGCGGCCCCGACTAGCGGGAGTTTAAATGAGCAGTTCTTC. It is translated as CASSQDAAPTSGSLNEQFF.